This T cell receptor beta chain was observed in a study of blood T cell repertoires in COVID-19 (TCRdb year 2020). Broadly, across the study: Samples from collaborators originated in the United States, Italy and Spain and spanned both the acute and convalescent phases of COVID-19. The prospective study material was composed of cDNA or gDNA derived from T cells, B-cell-depleted T cells, or PBMCs. Deeply sampled blood TCRbeta repertoires from subjects exposed to, actively infected with, or recovered from COVID-19 were included in the dataset. A freely available public database, intended as a resource for researchers studying the immune response to SARS-CoV-2, is where the repertoires were released. Samples came from the ongoing ImmuneRACE study (first 160 participants) plus 1,254 subjects from 6 global collaborators. Nearly every sample came with metadata listing a de-identified subject ID, COVID-19 status, age in years and sex. HLA class I and class II types, where available, came from metadata supplied by the sample provider rather than from assay-based typing.

Germline trimming amounts to 5 bases on V and 2 bases on J, with 3 as the count of junction bases outside the gene matches. Based on the germline V gene, the CDR1 and CDR2 sequences are SGHNT and YENEEA. From cysteine to phenylalanine, the CDR3 is 14 amino acids long. Just CDR3 DNA is preserved here, 42 bases in frame from base 1. The collaborating institutions used their own protocols to collect whole blood in K2EDTA tubes. For TCRbeta analysis, collaborators shipped samples in one of three forms: frozen whole blood, isolated PBMCs, or DNA extracted from either of those sample types. As regards this clone: No antigen is known for it. Base qualities are not recorded, but no much larger clone differs from it by a single base.

TCRbeta CDR3 regions were amplified from genomic DNA by means of the immunoSEQ Assay, a bias-controlled multiplex PCR. As for the authors' bioinformatics: Within the assay, amplification of reference gene primers was used to estimate how many nucleated cells each sample contained. To quantify the absolute abundance of each unique TCRbeta CDR3 rearrangement, sequence reads were collapsed and filtered. For each sample, productive Simpson clonality was calculated as the square root of Simpson's diversity index across productive rearrangements. TCRdb re-hosts the immuneACCESS table, in-frame sequences only. Its copies lack some clones; in the studies checked, an unresolved V gene accounts for under half of them, and the cause for the rest is not known. V, J and clone size are those of that table, while D and trimming were read from the DNA. Counted in this sample were about 190,000 clones; almost 90% of them appeared once. Around 1.7% of the sample is held by the ten biggest clonotypes.

Study-level results and caveats: The amount of clinical and demographic metadata varied by source and participant and was provided uncurated.

Sample: peripheral blood. This TCR was recovered from a man aged 18 to 30 with active or convalescent COVID-19. Recombination joined TRBV11-3 with TRBJ2-7; 10 central bases correspond to TRBD1. The DNA reads as follows: TGTGCCAGCAGCCCTGGACAGGGGGCCTACGAGCAGTACTTC. This encodes CASSPGQGAYEQYF.